This is a list of T cell receptor beta chains from one sample in a study of T cell changes during pregnancy in multiple sclerosis. Profiled with immunoSEQ multiplex PCR; TCRdb holds only in-frame clones, not every one. The table has over 65,000 clones, about nine tenths seen once. The sequenced sample was peripheral blood, obtained in the first trimester of pregnancy. All receptors come from a female donor with multiple sclerosis, enrolled in a pregnancy study. CDR3s include the opening cysteine and the closing phenylalanine or tryptophan. Each record gives: D gene, J gene, V gene, clone size, CDR3 DNA, CDR3 protein. D genes are given only for firm matches. Some rows mark clone size as missing; the rest say once, few, many or name a class of expanded clone.

.,TRBJ1-1,TRBV27,once,TGTGCCAGCAGTTTATCGAAGGGGACTGAAGCTTTCTTT,CASSLSKGTEAFF
.,TRBJ2-1,TRBV27,few,TGTGCCAGCAGTTTCAAGAGGCAGAACAATGAGCAGTTCTTC,CASSFKRQNNEQFF
TRBD2,TRBJ2-2,TRBV2,.,TGTGCCAGCAGAAGACTAGCGGGTACCGGGGAGCTGTTTTTT,CASRRLAGTGELFF
TRBD2,TRBJ2-3,TRBV28,.,TGTGCCAGCAGTTTAAATGGGGGAGGGCCGAGGTCGGATACGCAGTATTTT,CASSLNGGGPRSDTQYF
.,TRBJ1-2,TRBV6-1,.,TGTGCCAGCAGGGCTGCCCTGGTGGATGGCTACACCTTC,CASRAALVDGYTF
.,TRBJ2-7,TRBV5-1,.,TGCGCCAGCAGCTTGGGGCACGAGCAGTACTTC,CASSLGHEQYF
.,TRBJ2-7,TRBV18,few,TGTGCCAGCTCACCTACTGACTCCTACGAGCAGTACTTC,CASSPTDSYEQYF
TRBD2,TRBJ2-1,TRBV11-1,.,TGTGCCAGCAGCATTTTGCGGGGGGGCAATGAGCAGTTCTTC,CASSILRGGNEQFF
TRBD2,TRBJ2-5,TRBV7-3,.,TGTGCCAGCAGCGGGGGGGGTACGCAGACCCAGTACTTC,CASSGGGTQTQYF
TRBD1,TRBJ1-1,TRBV19,.,TGTGCCAGTAGTATAGGGACAGGGGGCTGGGTTGGGAACACTGAAGCTTTCTTT,CASSIGTGGWVGNTEAFF
TRBD2,TRBJ2-2,TRBV14,.,TGTGCCAGCAGCCAAGAAAGGACTAGCGTCGAGACCGGGGAGCTGTTTTTT,CASSQERTSVETGELFF
.,TRBJ1-6,TRBV2,.,TGTGCCAGCAGATTGACAGGCTCGAATTCACCCCTCCACTTT,CASRLTGSNSPLHF
TRBD1,TRBJ2-7,TRBV11-3,.,TGTGCCAGCAGCTTAGGGGACAGTTCCTACGAGCAGTACTTC,CASSLGDSSYEQYF
.,TRBJ1-4,TRBV6-1,.,TGTGCCAGCAGTGTGGAGTCGGCGGGGGAAAAACTGTTTTTT,CASSVESAGEKLFF
.,TRBJ2-7,TRBV23-1,.,TGCGCCAGCTTGACAGAAATCCCCTACGAGCAGTACTTC,CASLTEIPYEQYF
.,TRBJ2-7,TRBV15,.,TGTGCCACCAGCAGAGATCTGGTTAGCTCCTACGAGCAGTACTTC,CATSRDLVSSYEQYF
TRBD1,TRBJ1-5,TRBV6-6,.,TGTGCCAGCAGTGGTGGACAGGGCAGTCAGCCCCAGCATTTT,CASSGGQGSQPQHF
.,TRBJ1-6,TRBV2,.,TGTGCCAGCGTTGGGGGCTTGAATTCACCCCTCCACTTT,CASVGGLNSPLHF
.,TRBJ2-1,TRBV7-2,.,TGTGCCAGCAGCTTGGGACTTCTTGAGCAGTTCTTC,CASSLGLLEQFF
TRBD1,TRBJ2-1,TRBV11-1,.,TGTGCCAGCAGCTCAAACCGGGACAGGGGGCCCAATGAGCAGTTCTTC,CASSSNRDRGPNEQFF
TRBD2,TRBJ2-7,TRBV28,.,TGTGCCAGCAGTCCCCGACTAGCGGGGCTCTACGAGCAGTACTTC,CASSPRLAGLYEQYF
TRBD1,TRBJ1-2,TRBV7-2,.,TGTGCCAGCAGCCCGAGAGGGGACAGGGCCATCTTCTTC,CASSPRGDRAIFF
TRBD1,TRBJ1-2,TRBV5-4,.,TGTGCCAGCAGCTTCTCAGGGGGCGCAAATGGCTACACCTTC,CASSFSGGANGYTF
TRBD2,TRBJ2-2,TRBV2,.,TGTGCCAGCAGGAAAGGGACTAGTCCGAACACCGGGGAGCTGTTTTTT,CASRKGTSPNTGELFF
TRBD1,TRBJ1-1,TRBV5-8,.,TGTGCCAGCAGCATACAGGGGTCGGGAACTGAAGCTTTCTTT,CASSIQGSGTEAFF
TRBD2,TRBJ2-1,TRBV27,.,TGTGCCAGCAGTTTGGGGGCTAGCGGGGGGAATGAGCAGTTCTTC,CASSLGASGGNEQFF
TRBD2,TRBJ2-3,TRBV6-5,.,TGTGCCAGCAGTTACTCTTTCGGGAGGGCCTCAGATACGCAGTATTTT,CASSYSFGRASDTQYF
TRBD1,TRBJ2-5,TRBV28,once,TGTGCCAGCAGGCTGACAGGGGGCAGAGAGACCCAGTACTTC,CASRLTGGRETQYF
.,TRBJ2-1,TRBV14,.,TGTGCCAGCAGCCGGTATGGAGGGAGAATCAATGAGCAGTTCTTC,CASSRYGGRINEQFF
TRBD1,TRBJ1-2,TRBV6-1,.,TGTGCCAGCAGGGAGACAGGGCTCTATGGCTACACCTTC,CASRETGLYGYTF
.,TRBJ2-7,TRBV27,.,TGTGCCAGCAGTCCCGGGACATACTACGAGCAGTACTTC,CASSPGTYYEQYF
TRBD1,TRBJ2-2,TRBV6-6,.,TGTGCCAGCAGTTCATCACAGGGGGCGAACACCGGGGAGCTGTTTTTT,CASSSSQGANTGELFF
.,TRBJ2-7,TRBV28,many,TGTGCCAGCAGTTTGGAGGGATCCTACGAGCAGTACTTC,CASSLEGSYEQYF
TRBD1,TRBJ2-1,TRBV6-5,.,TGTGCCAGCAGAACCGGGACAGGGGGCTACAATGAGCAGTTCTTC,CASRTGTGGYNEQFF
.,TRBJ1-5,TRBV10-3,.,TGTGCCATCAGTTCAGGGTTTAGCAATCAGCCCCAGCATTTT,CAISSGFSNQPQHF
TRBD1,TRBJ2-7,TRBV9,.,TGTGCCAGCAGCGTAGGTACCGGAAGGACAGGGAACGAGCAGTACTTC,CASSVGTGRTGNEQYF
TRBD2,TRBJ2-2,TRBV28,.,TGTGCCAGCAGACGGACTAGCGAGATCACCGGGGAGCTGTTTTTT,CASRRTSEITGELFF
TRBD1,TRBJ1-2,TRBV29-1,few,TGCAGCGTTGCGACCGGGACAGGGGGCAACTATGGCTACACCTTC,CSVATGTGGNYGYTF
.,TRBJ2-7,TRBV28,.,TGTGCCAGCAGTTTACGGATCACGCCGCACCCGACTTTC,CASSLRITPHPTF
TRBD1,TRBJ1-6,TRBV7-2,.,TGTGCCAGCAGCAAGACAGGGGATTCACCCCTCCACTTT,CASSKTGDSPLHF
.,TRBJ1-1,TRBV5-6,.,TGTGCCAGCAGCGATTACATGTTGAACACTGAAGCTTTCTTT,CASSDYMLNTEAFF
.,TRBJ2-4,TRBV9,.,TGTGCCAGCAGCATCAACCCGGGTCGGGACAAAAACATTCAGTACTTC,CASSINPGRDKNIQYF
.,TRBJ2-7,TRBV6-6,.,TGTGCCAGCAATACCGGGGGAGAGCAGTACTTC,CASNTGGEQYF
TRBD1,TRBJ2-1,TRBV5-1,.,TGCGCCAGCGGCCCCAGGGGGCTTTCCTACAATGAGCAGTTCTTC,CASGPRGLSYNEQFF
.,TRBJ1-5,TRBV30,.,TGTGCCTGGAGTGGAGGAACGAGCAATCAGCCCCAGCATTTT,CAWSGGTSNQPQHF
.,TRBJ1-1,TRBV6-5,.,TGTGCCAGCAGTTTTCAGGGTGTGGACACTGAAGCTTTCTTT,CASSFQGVDTEAFF
.,TRBJ1-2,TRBV14,few,TGTGCCAGCAGCCAGCATGGAGTTCGGTCGTGGGGCTACACCTTC,CASSQHGVRSWGYTF
.,TRBJ1-1,TRBV2,few,TGTGCCAGCAGTGAAGAGGGGGACACTGAAGCTTTCTTT,CASSEEGDTEAFF
TRBD1,TRBJ2-5,TRBV27,.,TGTGCCAGCAGTACTCGACTAAGGACAGGCGCCCAGGAGACCCAGTACTTC,CASSTRLRTGAQETQYF
.,TRBJ1-4,TRBV27,.,TGTGCCAGCAGTCGGTGGATGCGGGGTGAAAAACTGTTTTTT,CASSRWMRGEKLFF
.,TRBJ2-7,TRBV6-5,.,TGTGCCAGCAGTTACTCGCAGGGATCCTACGAGCAGTACTTC,CASSYSQGSYEQYF
TRBD2,TRBJ2-1,TRBV28,.,TGTGCCAGCAAGGCTGACGGGAGGGCCTACAATGAGCAGTTCTTC,CASKADGRAYNEQFF
TRBD2,TRBJ2-1,TRBV9,once,TGTGCCAGCAGCCCAGTGGGACTAGCAGCGAGCTCCTACAATGAGCAGTTCTTC,CASSPVGLAASSYNEQFF
.,TRBJ1-1,TRBV5-1,.,TGCGCCAGCAGCCCTTATAGCGGCCTGGTTGAAGCTTTCTTT,CASSPYSGLVEAFF
.,TRBJ2-7,TRBV4-2,.,TGTGCCAGCAGCCAAGATGAGGCAGGGCTAATTTCCTACGAGCAGTACTTC,CASSQDEAGLISYEQYF
TRBD1,TRBJ1-2,TRBV5-6,.,TGTGCCAGCAGCTTGGATTGGGGCAGGGGGCGCGAGGACTATGGCTACACCTTC,CASSLDWGRGREDYGYTF
.,TRBJ2-5,TRBV7-2,.,TGTGCCAGCAGCTACGCAGGGAATCAAGAGACCCAGTACTTC,CASSYAGNQETQYF
.,TRBJ1-2,TRBV4-3,once,TGCGCCAGCAGCCAAGTCGGAGCTAACTATGGCTACACCTTC,CASSQVGANYGYTF
.,TRBJ2-7,TRBV5-5,once,TGTGCCAGCAGCTTCGGACAAACCTACGAGCAGTACTTC,CASSFGQTYEQYF
TRBD2,TRBJ2-1,TRBV4-1,.,TGCGCCAGCAGCCAAAAGGGGGCTGGGACTAGCGGGAGGAATGAGCAGTTCTTC,CASSQKGAGTSGRNEQFF